This entry lists 27 T cell receptor beta chains sequenced from one sample in a study of cytomegalovirus exposure and HLA in healthy donors. Primers included in the PCR were 60 Vbeta and 13 Jbeta primers. Sequencing was performed with immunoSEQ multiplex PCR; in TCRdb, only in-frame clones are kept and a portion is missing. The top ten hold 2% to 2.5% of the sample, which has roughly 110,000 clones, over 70% seen once. The sample comprised PBMCs. Receptors were obtained from a man between 25 and 39 years old in good health and CMV-seronegative.

This chain links TRBV28 with TRBJ2-7, with 7 positions matching TRBD1. The germline gives CDR1 MDHEN, CDR2 SYDVKM. The CDR3 contains 14 residues. V was pared by 6 bases and J by 1 base, with 6 bases of the junction left unmatched. CDR3 region: CASSTRDRSYEQYF. The CDR3 DNA reads TGTGCCAGCAGCACCCGGGACAGATCCTACGAGCAGTACTTC. The variable domain in full, completed from reference TRBV28 and TRBJ2-7, reads DVKVTQSSRYLVKRTGEKVFLECVQDMDHENMFWYRQDPGLGLRLIYFSYDVKMKEKGDIPEGYSVSREKKERFSLILESASTNQTSMYLCASSTRDRSYEQYFGPGTRLTVT.

This clone was counted once. The genes are TRBV10-3 and TRBJ2-5; D is uncertain. This CDR3 has 11 residues. Germline CDR1 reads ENHRY; CDR2 reads SYGVKD. Trimming shortened V by 2 bases and J by 5 bases, and 3 bases separated the two germline ends. The CDR3 loop reads CAISEQETQYF. The CDR3 nucleotides are TGTGCCATCAGTGAGCAGGAGACCCAGTACTTC.

The chain's CDR3 is CASSYIPGQGAPGANVLTF. CDR3 in DNA: TGTGCCAGCAGTTATATCCCGGGACAGGGGGCGCCTGGGGCCAACGTCCTGACTTTC. The chain combines TRBV7-9 with TRBJ2-6, with 12 bases matching TRBD1. Trimming cost V 6 bases and J 2 bases; bases outside gene matches: 11. This CDR3 has 19 residues. Germline values: CDR1 SEHNR, CDR2 FQNEAQ (reference sequence).

CDR3 coding DNA: TGTGCCAGCAGCTTAGTGGCGGCCAACTATGGCTACACCTTC. Its protein is CASSLVAANYGYTF. J is TRBJ1-2 and V is TRBV7-2; no definite D call. The germline CDR1 and CDR2 sequences are SGHTA and FQGNSA. V gave up 1 base and J gave up 2 bases, with 8 bases separating them. The CDR3 loop spans 14 amino acids.

The chain has TRBV6-6 and TRBJ2-5; 8 bases match TRBD2. Trimming at V came to 4 bases and at J to 4 bases, leaving 5 bases not matched to a gene. Germline values: CDR1 MNHNY, CDR2 SVGAGI (reference sequence). CDR3 length: 14 residues. CDR3 sequence reads: CASSFREGRETQYF. DNA for the CDR3: TGTGCCAGCAGTTTCCGGGAGGGGAGAGAGACCCAGTACTTC.

The chain is built from TRBV10-1 and TRBJ1-3, with D possibly matching TRBD1 (6 bases). With 6 bases removed from V and 2 bases from J, the gap between germline ends came to 11 bases. CDR3 length: 14 residues. Germline V gene sequence: CDR1 WNHNN, CDR2 SYGVQD (reference sequence). CDR3 sequence reads: CASSPQGTGNTIYF. In DNA form, the CDR3 reads TGCGCCAGCAGCCCCCAGGGGACTGGAAACACCATATATTTT.

The chain uses TRBV15 and TRBJ1-2; 9 bases match TRBD1. From germline, CDR1 is LNHNV and CDR2 YYDKDF (reference sequence). V lost 0 bases, J lost 6 bases, and 5 bases stayed unmatched. This CDR3 region has 15 residues. The chain's CDR3 is CATSRDYGTGNGYTF. CDR3 DNA: TGTGCCACCAGCAGAGATTACGGGACAGGGAATGGCTACACCTTC.

The V gene is TRBV28, the J gene TRBJ2-2, with 10 bases fitting TRBD2. The V and J ends lost 6 bases and 1 base, in that order; junction bases with no gene match: 2. The CDR3 sequence is 15 residues long. Per germline, CDR1 MDHEN and CDR2 SYDVKM. CDR3 sequence reads: CASRGLAENTGELFF. The CDR3 nucleotides read TGTGCCAGCAGAGGACTAGCGGAGAACACCGGGGAGCTGTTTTTT. Based on the CDR3 plus reference TRBV28 and TRBJ2-2, the full variable domain is DVKVTQSSRYLVKRTGEKVFLECVQDMDHENMFWYRQDPGLGLRLIYFSYDVKMKEKGDIPEGYSVSREKKERFSLILESASTNQTSMYLCASRGLAENTGELFFGEGSRLTVL.

In its sample, this clone was seen a few times. The chain recombines TRBV4-1 with TRBJ1-1; D possibly corresponds to TRBD1 (5 bases). Germline V gene data show CDR1 as MGHRA and CDR2 as YSYEKL. Trimming removed 0 bases from V and 5 bases from J, with 13 bases in between. The CDR3 covers 15 residues. CDR3 nucleotides: TGCGCCAGCAGCCAAGAGGGCAGGGCGAGAACTGAAGCTTTCTTT. Protein sequence: CASSQEGRARTEAFF.

In the case of this clone: Other DNA sequences in the same sample also yield this CDR3. V usage is TRBV4-1 and J usage is TRBJ2-1, with TRBD2 as a possible D gene (5 bases). The CDR3 has 12 amino acids. Trimming removed 4 bases at V and 8 bases at J, with 9 bases between. The V gene's germline CDR1 is MGHRA and CDR2 YSYEKL. The chain's CDR3 is CASSLLAHEQFF. The CDR3 bases are TGCGCCAGCAGCCTGCTAGCCCATGAGCAGTTCTTC.

This chain uses TRBV6-1 with TRBJ2-3; the match to TRBD2 covers 7 bases. CDR1 is MNHNS, CDR2 SASEGT, per germline. The ends lost 11 bases at V and 0 bases at J; junction bases unmatched: 8. The CDR3 extends over 14 amino acids. The CDR3 here is CAVERGSSTDTQYF. The CDR3 DNA reads as TGTGCCGTAGAGCGGGGCTCTAGCACAGATACGCAGTATTTT.

V and J are TRBV19 and TRBJ1-2; D gene ambiguous. V was pared by 3 bases and J by 8 bases, with 10 bases between. The CDR3 length is 12 residues. Germline CDR1 LNHDA, CDR2 SQIVND (reference sequence). The CDR3 DNA sequence: TGTGCCAGTAGTATCGGAGGGAAAGGCTACACCTTC. Protein: CASSIGGKGYTF.

The chain has TRBV11-2 and TRBJ1-1; no definite D call. The CDR3 covers 14 residues. The ends were cut back, 5 bases at V and 5 bases at J, with 15 bases in the middle. The germline V gene has CDR1 SGHAT and CDR2 FQNNGV. CDR3 residues: CASSAGVPRTEAFF. The CDR3 nucleotides are TGTGCCAGCAGCGCCGGGGTTCCAAGGACTGAAGCTTTCTTT.

The CDR3 DNA sequence: TGTGCCAGCAGTGAGCAGGTGACCTCCTACGAGCAGTACTTC. Protein product: CASSEQVTSYEQYF. This sequence joins TRBV2 and TRBJ2-7; D call uncertain. Trimming removed 3 bases at V and 0 bases at J, with 9 bases between. CDR1 is SNHLY and CDR2 is FYNNEI in the germline V gene. The CDR3 has 14 amino acids.

The V call is TRBV27, the J call TRBJ1-1; TRBD1 agrees at 10 bases. The germline CDR1 and CDR2 sequences are MNHEY and SMNVEV (reference sequence). The CDR3 sequence is 15 residues long. After removal of 6 bases from V and 4 bases from J, the junction contained 8 bases not matched to a gene. CDR3 in DNA: TGTGCCAGCAGCGCAGTTGGGGACAGGGGCACTGAAGCTTTCTTT. It translates to CASSAVGDRGTEAFF.

Only a few counts were recorded for this clone. The chain links TRBV19 to TRBJ1-1; a possible D gene is TRBD1 (5 bases). This CDR3 is 12 amino acids long. V lost 6 bases and J lost 6, with 11 bases in between. Germline CDR1 is LNHDA and CDR2 is SQIVND (reference sequence). The DNA for the CDR3 is TGTGCCAGTAGCGCTGGAGGGGCTGAAGCTTTCTTT. Translated: CASSAGGAEAFF.

This rearrangement joins TRBV5-1 to TRBJ1-6; tentative D call: TRBD1 (5 bases). CDR3 length equals 14 residues. In germline, CDR1 is SGHRS, CDR2 YFSETQ. Trimming took 0 bases from V and 10 from J, leaving 11 bases between them. CDR3 coding DNA: TGCGCCAGCAGCTTGGAAGGGGAAGGGTCACCCCTCCACTTT. Translated: CASSLEGEGSPLHF.

This sequence joins TRBV23-1 and TRBJ2-7; 9 nucleotides line up with TRBD1. TRBV23-1 is known as an ORF, though its function is uncertain. J was trimmed by 3 bases and V by 4 bases; bases with no gene match: 10. The CDR3 has 16 amino acids. CDR3 loop: CASSLDRDRVNYEQYF. CDR3 in DNA: TGCGCCAGCAGTCTCGACCGGGACAGGGTTAACTACGAGCAGTACTTC.

The chain links TRBV4-1 to TRBJ1-1, with 7 bases identical to TRBD1. Germline V gene sequence: CDR1 MGHRA, CDR2 YSYEKL. The J segment lost 1 base and the V segment lost 0 bases, leaving 2 bases of the junction unmatched. The CDR3 spans 15 residues. CDR3: CASSQETGPNTEAFF. CDR3 coding DNA: TGCGCCAGCAGCCAAGAGACAGGGCCGAACACTGAAGCTTTCTTT.

This sequence joins TRBV7-8 and TRBJ1-5, with D hard to call. Germline CDR1 reads SGHVS; CDR2 reads FQNEAQ. Trimming pared 2 bases from V and 2 bases from J, leaving 10 bases between. The CDR3 is 15 residues long. For the CDR3, the DNA is TGTGCCAGCAGCTTAACTATATTCCGCAATCAGCCCCAGCATTTT. Translating it yields CASSLTIFRNQPQHF.

The chain joins TRBV10-3 to TRBJ1-1; weak D call: TRBD1 (5 bases). The CDR3 is 13 amino acids. V was pared by 3 bases and J by 1 base, with 6 bases between. Germline V gene sequence: CDR1 ENHRY, CDR2 SYGVKD. CDR3 nucleotide sequence: TGTGCCATCAGTGAACAGGAGAACACTGAAGCTTTCTTT. Residues: CAISEQENTEAFF.

The gene calls are TRBV28 and TRBJ2-3; 7 bases line up with TRBD1. Germline V gene data show CDR1 as MDHEN and CDR2 as SYDVKM. The CDR3 covers 13 residues. V was clipped by 7 bases and J by 3 bases; unmatched bases: 4. Here the CDR3 reads CASTYRGTDTQYF. CDR3 in DNA: TGTGCCAGCACATACAGGGGAACAGATACGCAGTATTTT. The variable domain in full, with the rest retrieved from reference TRBV28 and TRBJ2-3, is DVKVTQSSRYLVKRTGEKVFLECVQDMDHENMFWYRQDPGLGLRLIYFSYDVKMKEKGDIPEGYSVSREKKERFSLILESASTNQTSMYLCASTYRGTDTQYFGPGTRLTVL.

The chain couples TRBV30 to TRBJ2-7, with 9 bases that match TRBD1. The germline V gene encodes CDR1 GTSNPN and CDR2 SVGIG (reference sequence). The CDR3 runs 14 residues. The V gene end was trimmed by 3 bases and the J gene end by 4 bases; junction bases not matched to a gene: 7. The CDR3 here is CAWSLFGTGYEQYF. Here the CDR3 DNA reads TGTGCCTGGAGCCTTTTTGGGACAGGGTACGAGCAGTACTTC.

V is TRBV30 and J is TRBJ2-7; TRBD1 might be the D (8 bases). Germline CDR1 and CDR2: GTSNPN and SVGIG (reference sequence). The CDR3 covers 16 residues. V was pared by 2 bases and J by 1 base, with 18 bases between. The CDR3 spells CAWSRTGGGRSYEQYF. CDR3 bases: TGTGCCTGGAGTAGAACAGGGGGGGGCCGATCCTACGAGCAGTACTTC.

This clone was counted a single time. The V gene is TRBV6-6, the J gene TRBJ1-6; 9 positions match TRBD1. Trimming took 10 bases from V and 7 from J; bases not matched to a gene: 8. The CDR3 loop spans 14 amino acids. Germline CDR1 is MNHNY and CDR2 is SVGAGI (reference sequence). The CDR3 nucleotides read TGTGCCACGGTAACAGGGGGCGGGAATTCACCCCTCCACTTT. It codes for CATVTGGGNSPLHF.

This chain uses TRBV19 with TRBJ1-5; the D gene is possibly TRBD1 (6 bases). V lost 7 bases and J 3 bases, leaving 13 bases between the germline ends. The CDR3 runs to 14 residues. CDR1 is LNHDA, CDR2 SQIVND, per germline (reference sequence). CDR3 protein: CASISGGLNQPQHF. The CDR3 DNA is TGTGCCAGTATTTCGGGGGGCCTCAATCAGCCCCAGCATTTT.

The gene calls are TRBV7-2 and TRBJ2-5; D call uncertain. The CDR3 is 12 amino acids. The V gene lost 5 bases and the J gene lost 0 bases, with 4 bases spanning the gap. Germline V gene lookup returns CDR1 SGHTA and CDR2 FQGNSA. For the CDR3, the DNA is TGTGCCAGCAGCCCCAACCAAGAGACCCAGTACTTC. Its translation: CASSPNQETQYF.